Listed below are T cell receptor beta chains from one sample, sequenced in a study of shared clonotypes between healthy human individuals. The method was immunoSEQ multiplex PCR; TCRdb's version includes in-frame clones alone and lacks a portion of them. The top ten clones hold more than 1.5% of a sample with about 2.2 million clones, 93% of them seen once. Sequenced: naive CD8+ T cells from PBMCs. These receptors were obtained from a man between 18 and 29 years old in good health. Some clones in this sample may be carry-over from other donors' samples. The CDR3 runs from the conserved cysteine through the conserved F or W. The D gene is left open where the match is weak. Clone size is given for some rows only: seen once, a few or many times, or a class if the clone is expanded.

V,D,J,size,CDR3,DNA
TRBV9,TRBD1,TRBJ2-1,NA,CASSAGQGGNEQFF,TGTGCCAGCAGCGCCGGACAGGGCGGCAATGAGCAGTTCTTC
TRBV28,NA,TRBJ1-2,NA,CASSLQSGNYGYTF,TGTGCCAGCAGTTTACAGTCGGGGAATTATGGCTACACCTTC
TRBV6-1,NA,TRBJ2-7,NA,CASSGAISYEQYF,TGTGCCAGCAGTGGGGCGATTTCCTACGAGCAGTACTTC
TRBV7-8,NA,TRBJ1-1,NA,CASSWGNFRETTEAFF,TGTGCCAGCAGCTGGGGAAATTTCAGGGAGACCACTGAAGCTTTCTTT
TRBV15,NA,TRBJ2-7,NA,CATSESRAQREQYF,TGTGCCACCAGCGAAAGCCGGGCCCAGAGGGAGCAGTACTTC
TRBV5-1,NA,TRBJ2-3,few,CASSLGDSTDTQYF,TGCGCCAGCAGCTTGGGGGATAGCACAGATACGCAGTATTTT
TRBV7-8,NA,TRBJ2-7,NA,CASSSVGAGLQYF,TGTGCCAGCAGCTCCGTGGGAGCCGGCCTGCAGTACTTC
TRBV27,TRBD1,TRBJ2-7,NA,CASATGGGLGYEQYF,TGTGCCAGCGCCACAGGGGGCGGATTGGGCTACGAGCAGTACTTC
TRBV7-2,NA,TRBJ1-1,NA,CASSLLMTGPEAFF,TGTGCCAGCAGCTTACTAATGACGGGACCTGAAGCTTTCTTT
TRBV29-1,NA,TRBJ2-7,NA,CSVESSYEQYF,TGCAGCGTCGAATCCAGCTACGAGCAGTACTTC
TRBV7-8,TRBD2,TRBJ2-2,NA,CASSLKLAGEGNTGELFF,TGTGCCAGCAGCTTAAAGCTAGCGGGAGAGGGTAACACCGGGGAGCTGTTTTTT
TRBV7-9,NA,TRBJ2-1,NA,CASSSRGSYNEQFF,TGTGCCAGCAGCTCTAGGGGATCCTACAATGAGCAGTTCTTC
TRBV4-1,TRBD1,TRBJ2-2,NA,CASSRTGGTGELFF,TGCGCCAGCAGCCGAACAGGGGGCACCGGGGAGCTGTTTTTT
TRBV7-9,TRBD2,TRBJ2-1,NA,CASSPKREEYNEQFF,TGTGCCAGCAGCCCTAAGCGGGAGGAATACAATGAGCAGTTCTTC
TRBV11-3,NA,TRBJ2-2,once,CASSLRNTGELFF,TGTGCCAGCAGCTTAAGGAACACCGGGGAGCTGTTTTTT
TRBV7-3,NA,TRBJ2-1,NA,CASSGTSGTPQFF,TGTGCCAGCAGTGGAACCTCCGGGACTCCGCAGTTCTTC
TRBV6-1,NA,TRBJ1-4,NA,CASSEKPTGKYGPGEKLFF,TGTGCCAGCAGTGAAAAACCAACAGGGAAGTACGGTCCTGGGGAAAAACTGTTTTTT
TRBV4-1,NA,TRBJ1-2,NA,CASSQENKDWHGYTF,TGCGCCAGCAGCCAAGAGAACAAGGATTGGCATGGCTACACCTTC
TRBV6-5,TRBD1,TRBJ2-4,NA,CASSPGGGNIQYF,TGTGCCAGCAGCCCAGGGGGTGGAAACATTCAGTACTTC
TRBV6-5,NA,TRBJ1-1,once,CASSYSNSNTEAFF,TGTGCCAGCAGTTACTCGAACTCGAACACTGAAGCTTTCTTT
TRBV6-1,NA,TRBJ1-5,NA,CASSEVPRSNQPQHF,TGTGCCAGCAGTGAAGTCCCACGCAGCAATCAGCCCCAGCATTTT
TRBV7-2,NA,TRBJ2-1,NA,CASSWSGAPSYNEQFF,TGTGCCAGCAGCTGGAGCGGAGCCCCCTCCTACAATGAGCAGTTCTTC
TRBV6-1,NA,TRBJ2-1,NA,CASSEDPGDNEQFF,TGTGCCAGCAGTGAAGACCCCGGAGACAATGAGCAGTTCTTC
TRBV6-1,TRBD1,TRBJ1-5,NA,CASSEDRGLGQPQHF,TGTGCCAGCAGTGAAGACAGGGGGCTAGGTCAGCCCCAGCATTTT
TRBV2,NA,TRBJ1-3,NA,CATLYYSGNTIYF,TGTGCCACCCTGTACTACTCTGGAAACACCATATATTTT
TRBV6-4,TRBD2,TRBJ2-1,NA,CATGRLGGSSYNEQFF,TGTGCCACCGGCCGACTGGGAGGGAGCTCCTACAATGAGCAGTTCTTC
TRBV29-1,NA,TRBJ2-7,NA,CSVVPSQSTTKQYF,TGCAGCGTTGTCCCCTCCCAGAGTACTACGAAGCAGTACTTC
TRBV27,NA,TRBJ2-1,NA,CASSFAGPLYEQFF,TGTGCCAGCAGTTTCGCCGGCCCTCTGTATGAGCAGTTCTTC
TRBV27,NA,TRBJ2-2,NA,CASTLGGEGTGELFF,TGTGCCAGCACCCTCGGGGGTGAGGGCACCGGGGAGCTGTTTTTT
TRBV4-3,NA,TRBJ1-1,NA,CASSHLGQGNTEAFF,TGCGCCAGCAGCCATCTAGGCCAAGGGAACACTGAAGCTTTCTTT
TRBV28,NA,TRBJ1-1,NA,CASSLLGNTEAFF,TGTGCCAGCAGTTTGTTGGGGAACACTGAAGCTTTCTTT
TRBV7-6,TRBD2,TRBJ2-5,NA,CASSSTSGSRETQYF,TGTGCCAGCAGCTCGACTAGCGGGAGCAGGGAGACCCAGTACTTC
TRBV6-5,NA,TRBJ2-7,NA,CASSYSIGEMHHEQYF,TGTGCCAGCAGTTACTCGATAGGGGAGATGCACCACGAGCAGTACTTC
TRBV4-1,TRBD2,TRBJ2-3,NA,CASAGLAGASDTQYF,TGCGCCAGCGCGGGACTAGCGGGAGCTTCAGATACGCAGTATTTT
TRBV11-2,TRBD1,TRBJ2-7,once,CASSLGTGEFYEQYF,TGTGCCAGCAGCTTAGGGACAGGGGAGTTCTACGAGCAGTACTTC
TRBV7-9,NA,TRBJ1-5,few,CASSSEHRQPQHF,TGTGCCAGCAGCTCCGAACATCGCCAGCCCCAGCATTTT
TRBV6-5,TRBD1,TRBJ2-5,NA,CASSTTSDRQETQYF,TGTGCCAGCAGTACGACTTCGGACAGGCAAGAGACCCAGTACTTC
TRBV7-2,NA,TRBJ2-1,once,CASSLGWGMYNEQFF,TGTGCCAGCAGCTTAGGATGGGGGATGTACAATGAGCAGTTCTTC
TRBV19,TRBD1,TRBJ2-5,NA,CASSTSGQGQETQYF,TGTGCCAGTAGTACCTCCGGACAGGGGCAAGAGACCCAGTACTTC
TRBV6-5,NA,TRBJ1-6,once,CASSLDLVNSPLHF,TGTGCCAGCAGTTTGGATTTAGTCAATTCACCCCTCCACTTT
TRBV7-9,NA,TRBJ1-1,NA,CAIVLGTEAFF,TGTGCCATCGTTCTCGGCACTGAAGCTTTCTTT
TRBV5-4,NA,TRBJ2-3,NA,CASSLLVTGDTQYF,TGTGCCAGCAGCTTGTTAGTCACGGGGGATACGCAGTATTTT
TRBV9,NA,TRBJ1-6,NA,CASSAWGVSPLHF,TGTGCCAGCAGCGCGTGGGGGGTATCACCCCTCCACTTT
TRBV7-9,TRBD1,TRBJ2-3,NA,CASSPRTGADTQYF,TGTGCCAGCAGCCCAAGGACAGGGGCGGATACGCAGTATTTT
TRBV7-9,TRBD2,TRBJ2-2,NA,CASSPRTSGAGELFF,TGTGCCAGCAGCCCCCGGACTAGCGGGGCCGGGGAGCTGTTTTTT
TRBV4-1,TRBD1,TRBJ1-6,NA,CASSLTGTDNSPLHF,TGCGCCAGCAGCCTTACCGGGACAGATAATTCACCCCTCCACTTT
TRBV4-2,TRBD1,TRBJ2-5,NA,CASSPRKRDRGGKTQYF,TGTGCCAGCAGCCCGCGCAAGCGGGACAGGGGGGGGAAGACCCAGTACTTC
TRBV6-1,TRBD1,TRBJ1-2,NA,CASSGFWGQGVNYGYTF,TGTGCCAGCAGTGGTTTTTGGGGACAGGGGGTTAACTATGGCTACACCTTC
TRBV20-1,NA,TRBJ2-1,once,CSAGGKQFF,TGCAGTGCTGGGGGTAAGCAGTTCTTC
TRBV5-6,TRBD1,TRBJ1-1,NA,CASSRQGTGGTEAFF,TGTGCCAGCAGCCGACAGGGGACAGGGGGGACTGAAGCTTTCTTT
TRBV28,NA,TRBJ2-7,NA,CASSSPGNSYEQYF,TGTGCCAGCAGTTCACCGGGAAACTCCTACGAGCAGTACTTC
TRBV30,NA,TRBJ1-1,NA,CAWSVREGWSTEAFF,TGTGCCTGGAGTGTACGGGAGGGGTGGAGCACTGAAGCTTTCTTT
TRBV27,NA,TRBJ2-2,NA,CASSLRGPYTGELFF,TGTGCCAGCAGTTTGCGCGGACCTTATACCGGGGAGCTGTTTTTT